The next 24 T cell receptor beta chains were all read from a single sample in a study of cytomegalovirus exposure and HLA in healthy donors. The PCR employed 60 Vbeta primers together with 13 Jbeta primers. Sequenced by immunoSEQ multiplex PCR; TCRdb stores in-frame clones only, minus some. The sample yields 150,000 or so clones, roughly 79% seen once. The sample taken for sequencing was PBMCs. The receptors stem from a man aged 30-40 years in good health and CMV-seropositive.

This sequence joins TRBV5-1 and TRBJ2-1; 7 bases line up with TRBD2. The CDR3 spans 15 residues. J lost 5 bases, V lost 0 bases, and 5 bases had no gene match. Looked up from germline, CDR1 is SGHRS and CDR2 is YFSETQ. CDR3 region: CASSLEAGTDNEQFF. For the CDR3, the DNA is TGCGCCAGCAGCTTGGAAGCGGGAACAGACAATGAGCAGTTCTTC.

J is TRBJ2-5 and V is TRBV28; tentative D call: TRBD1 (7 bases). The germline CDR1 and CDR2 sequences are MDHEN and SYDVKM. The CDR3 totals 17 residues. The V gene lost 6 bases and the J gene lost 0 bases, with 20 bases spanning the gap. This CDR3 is CASSPPAGQHYQETQYF. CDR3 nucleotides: TGTGCCAGCAGCCCACCGGCGGGACAGCACTACCAAGAGACCCAGTACTTC.

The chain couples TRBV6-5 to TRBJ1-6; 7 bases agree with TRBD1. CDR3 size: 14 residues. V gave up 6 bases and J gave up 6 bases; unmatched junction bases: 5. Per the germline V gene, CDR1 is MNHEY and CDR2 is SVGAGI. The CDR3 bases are TGTGCCAGCAGAAGGGACAGTACTAATTCACCCCTCCACTTT. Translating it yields CASRRDSTNSPLHF.

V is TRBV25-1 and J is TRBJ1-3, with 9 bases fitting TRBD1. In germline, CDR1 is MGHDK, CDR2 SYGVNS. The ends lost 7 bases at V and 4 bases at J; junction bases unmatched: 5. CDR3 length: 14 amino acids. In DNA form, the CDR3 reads TGTGCCAGCACAGGACAGGGGAGAGGAAACACCATATATTTT. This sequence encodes CASTGQGRGNTIYF.

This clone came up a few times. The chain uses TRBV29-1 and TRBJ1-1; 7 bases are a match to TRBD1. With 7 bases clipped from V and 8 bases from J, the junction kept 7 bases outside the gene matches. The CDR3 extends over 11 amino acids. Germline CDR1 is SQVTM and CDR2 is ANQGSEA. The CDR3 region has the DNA TGCAGCGGGGGACAGCTGAGGGAAGCTTTCTTT. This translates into CSGGQLREAFF. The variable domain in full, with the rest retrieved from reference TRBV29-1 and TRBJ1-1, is SAVISQKPSRDICQRGTSLTIQCQVDSQVTMMFWYRQQPGQSLTLIATANQGSEATYESGFVIDKFPISRPNLTFSTLTVSNMSPEDSSIYLCSGGQLREAFFGQGTRLTVV.

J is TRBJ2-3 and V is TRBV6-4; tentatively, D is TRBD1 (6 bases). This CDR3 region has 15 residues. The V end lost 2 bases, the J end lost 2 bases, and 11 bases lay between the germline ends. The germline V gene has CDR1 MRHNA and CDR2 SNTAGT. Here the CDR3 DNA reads TGTGCCAGCAGTGACGTTGGGGGACACACAGATACGCAGTATTTT. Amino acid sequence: CASSDVGGHTDTQYF.

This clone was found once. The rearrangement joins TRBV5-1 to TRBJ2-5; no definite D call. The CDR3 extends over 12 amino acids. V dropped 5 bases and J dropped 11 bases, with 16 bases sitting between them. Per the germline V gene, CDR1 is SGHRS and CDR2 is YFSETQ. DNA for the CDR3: TGCGCCAGCAGTCTCCACGGTGGAGAGCAGTACTTC. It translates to CASSLHGGEQYF. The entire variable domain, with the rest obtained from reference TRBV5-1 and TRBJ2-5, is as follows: KAGVTQTPRYLIKTRGQQVTLSCSPISGHRSVSWYQQTPGQGLQFLFEYFSETQRNKGNFPGRFSGRQFSNSRSEMNVSTLELGDSALYLCASSLHGGEQYFGPGTRLLVL.

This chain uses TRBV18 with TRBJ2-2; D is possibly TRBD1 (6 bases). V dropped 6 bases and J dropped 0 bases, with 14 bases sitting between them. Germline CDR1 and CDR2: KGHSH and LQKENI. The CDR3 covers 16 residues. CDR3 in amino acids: CASSTERTANTGELFF. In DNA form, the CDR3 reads TGTGCCAGCTCGACCGAAAGGACAGCGAACACCGGGGAGCTGTTTTTT.

CDR3 in DNA: TGTGCCAGCAGCCAAGTTGGGACAGGGACCCAGTACTTC. Its translation: CASSQVGTGTQYF. The chain has TRBV14 and TRBJ2-5; 8 bases match TRBD1. V shed 1 base, J shed 7 bases, and the junction held 2 bases outside the gene matches. This CDR3 is 13 amino acids long. Looked up from germline, CDR1 is SGHDN and CDR2 is FVKESK.

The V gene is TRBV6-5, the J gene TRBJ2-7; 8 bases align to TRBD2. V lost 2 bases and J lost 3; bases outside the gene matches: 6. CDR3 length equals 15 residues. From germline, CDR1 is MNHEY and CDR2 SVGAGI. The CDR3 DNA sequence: TGTGCCAGCAGTTACGGGGAGCGGGAGTTCTACGAGCAGTACTTC. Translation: CASSYGEREFYEQYF.

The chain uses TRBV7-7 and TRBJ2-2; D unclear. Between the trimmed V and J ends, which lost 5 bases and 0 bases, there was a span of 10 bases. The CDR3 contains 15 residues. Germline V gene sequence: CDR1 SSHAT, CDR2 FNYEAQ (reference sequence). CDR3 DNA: TGTGCCAGCAGCCTGGCTGCGGCGAACACCGGGGAGCTGTTTTTT. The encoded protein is CASSLAAANTGELFF.

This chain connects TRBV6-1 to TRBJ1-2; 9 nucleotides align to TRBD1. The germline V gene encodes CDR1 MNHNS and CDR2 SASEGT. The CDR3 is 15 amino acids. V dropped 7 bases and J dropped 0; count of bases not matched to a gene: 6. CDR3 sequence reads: CASTQDRGPNYGYTF. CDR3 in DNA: TGTGCCAGCACCCAGGACAGGGGCCCTAACTATGGCTACACCTTC.

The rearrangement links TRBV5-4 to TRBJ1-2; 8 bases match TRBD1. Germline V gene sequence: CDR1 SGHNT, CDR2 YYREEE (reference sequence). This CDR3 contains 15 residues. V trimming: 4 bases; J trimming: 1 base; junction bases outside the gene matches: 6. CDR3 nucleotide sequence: TGTGCCAGCAGCCACGACAGGGGAAATAACTATGGCTACACCTTC. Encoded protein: CASSHDRGNNYGYTF.

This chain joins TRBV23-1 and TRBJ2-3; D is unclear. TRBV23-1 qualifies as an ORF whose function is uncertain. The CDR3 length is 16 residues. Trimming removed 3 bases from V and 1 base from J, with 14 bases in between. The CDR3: CASSHQTPAGTDTQYF. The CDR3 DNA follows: TGCGCCAGCAGTCACCAAACCCCCGCGGGCACAGATACGCAGTATTTT.

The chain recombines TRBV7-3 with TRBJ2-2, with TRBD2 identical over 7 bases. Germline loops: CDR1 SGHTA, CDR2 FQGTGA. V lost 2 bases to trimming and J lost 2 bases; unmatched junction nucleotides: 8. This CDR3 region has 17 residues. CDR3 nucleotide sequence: TGTGCCAGCAGCTTATTTTCGGGACTACTAAACACCGGGGAGCTGTTTTTT. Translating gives CASSLFSGLLNTGELFF.

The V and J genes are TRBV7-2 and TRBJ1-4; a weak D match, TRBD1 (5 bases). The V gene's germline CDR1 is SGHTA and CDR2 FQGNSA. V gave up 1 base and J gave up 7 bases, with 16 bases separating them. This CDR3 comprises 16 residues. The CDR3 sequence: CASSLEVGRVVEKLFF. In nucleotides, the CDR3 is TGTGCCAGCAGCTTAGAGGTTGGCAGGGTTGTTGAAAAACTGTTTTTT.

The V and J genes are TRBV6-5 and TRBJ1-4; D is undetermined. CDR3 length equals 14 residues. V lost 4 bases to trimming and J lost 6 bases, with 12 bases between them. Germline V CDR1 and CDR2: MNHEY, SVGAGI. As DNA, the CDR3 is TGTGCCAGCAGTTCCCTGCAAAAGCATGAAAAACTGTTTTTT. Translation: CASSSLQKHEKLFF.

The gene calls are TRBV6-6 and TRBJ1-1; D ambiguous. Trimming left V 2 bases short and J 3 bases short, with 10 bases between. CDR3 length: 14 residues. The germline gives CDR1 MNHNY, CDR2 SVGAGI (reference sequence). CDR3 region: CASSYPREDTEAFF. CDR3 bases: TGTGCCAGCAGTTACCCCCGTGAGGACACTGAAGCTTTCTTT.

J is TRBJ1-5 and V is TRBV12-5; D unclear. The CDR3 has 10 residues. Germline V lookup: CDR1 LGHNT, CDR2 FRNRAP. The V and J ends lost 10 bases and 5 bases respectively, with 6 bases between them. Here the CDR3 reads CATLYQPQHF. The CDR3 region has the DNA TGTGCTACCCTATATCAGCCCCAGCATTTT. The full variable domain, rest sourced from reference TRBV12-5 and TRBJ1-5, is DARVTQTPRHKVTEMGQEVTMRCQPILGHNTVFWYRQTMMQGLELLAYFRNRAPLDDSGMPKDRFSAEMPDATLATLKIQPSEPRDSAVYFCATLYQPQHFGDGTRLSIL.

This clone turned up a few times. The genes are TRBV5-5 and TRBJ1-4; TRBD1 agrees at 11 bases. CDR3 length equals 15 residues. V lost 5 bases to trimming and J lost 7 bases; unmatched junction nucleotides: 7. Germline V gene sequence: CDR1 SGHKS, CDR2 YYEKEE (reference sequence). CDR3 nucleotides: TGTGCCAGCAGTTACTCCGGGACAGGGGGTGAAAAACTGTTTTTT. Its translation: CASSYSGTGGEKLFF.

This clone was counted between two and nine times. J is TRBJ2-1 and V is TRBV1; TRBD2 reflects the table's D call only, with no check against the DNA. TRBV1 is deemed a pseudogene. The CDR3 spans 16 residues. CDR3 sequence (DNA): TGCACCAGGGGAATGGGGGTTCCGTCGGGGGGCAATGAGCAGTTCTTC. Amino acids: CTRGMGVPSGGNEQFF.

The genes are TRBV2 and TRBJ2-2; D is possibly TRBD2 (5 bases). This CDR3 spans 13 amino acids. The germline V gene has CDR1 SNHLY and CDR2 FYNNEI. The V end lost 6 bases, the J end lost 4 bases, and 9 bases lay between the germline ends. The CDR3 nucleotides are TGTGCCAGCAGGTCGGGGAGCACCGGGGAGCTGTTTTTT. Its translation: CASRSGSTGELFF.

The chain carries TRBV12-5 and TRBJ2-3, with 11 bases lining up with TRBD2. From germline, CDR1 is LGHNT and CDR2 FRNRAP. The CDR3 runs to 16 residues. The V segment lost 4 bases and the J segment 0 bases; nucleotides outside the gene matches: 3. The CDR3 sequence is CASGSGLAESTDTQYF. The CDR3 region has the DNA TGTGCTAGTGGTTCGGGACTAGCGGAGAGCACAGATACGCAGTATTTT.

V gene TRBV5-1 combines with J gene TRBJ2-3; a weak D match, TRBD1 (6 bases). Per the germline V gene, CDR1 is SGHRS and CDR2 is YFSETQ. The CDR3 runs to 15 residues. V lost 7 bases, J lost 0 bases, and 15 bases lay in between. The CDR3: CASCGQSTSTDTQYF. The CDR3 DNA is TGCGCCAGCTGCGGACAGTCGACTAGCACAGATACGCAGTATTTT.